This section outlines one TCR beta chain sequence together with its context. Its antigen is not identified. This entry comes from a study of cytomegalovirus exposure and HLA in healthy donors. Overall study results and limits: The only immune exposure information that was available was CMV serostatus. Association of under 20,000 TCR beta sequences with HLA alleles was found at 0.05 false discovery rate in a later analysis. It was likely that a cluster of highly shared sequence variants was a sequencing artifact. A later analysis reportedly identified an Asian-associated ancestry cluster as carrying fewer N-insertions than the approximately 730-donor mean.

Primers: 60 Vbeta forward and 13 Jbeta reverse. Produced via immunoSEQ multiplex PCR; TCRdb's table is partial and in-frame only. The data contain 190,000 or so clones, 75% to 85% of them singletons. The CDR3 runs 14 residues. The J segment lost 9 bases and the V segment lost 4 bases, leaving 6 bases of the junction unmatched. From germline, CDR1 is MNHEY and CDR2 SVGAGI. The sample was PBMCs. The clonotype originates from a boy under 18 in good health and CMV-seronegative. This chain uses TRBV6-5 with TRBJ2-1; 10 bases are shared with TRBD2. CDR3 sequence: CASSWEAGGPEQFF. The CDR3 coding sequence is TGTGCCAGCAGTTGGGAAGCGGGAGGGCCTGAGCAGTTCTTC.